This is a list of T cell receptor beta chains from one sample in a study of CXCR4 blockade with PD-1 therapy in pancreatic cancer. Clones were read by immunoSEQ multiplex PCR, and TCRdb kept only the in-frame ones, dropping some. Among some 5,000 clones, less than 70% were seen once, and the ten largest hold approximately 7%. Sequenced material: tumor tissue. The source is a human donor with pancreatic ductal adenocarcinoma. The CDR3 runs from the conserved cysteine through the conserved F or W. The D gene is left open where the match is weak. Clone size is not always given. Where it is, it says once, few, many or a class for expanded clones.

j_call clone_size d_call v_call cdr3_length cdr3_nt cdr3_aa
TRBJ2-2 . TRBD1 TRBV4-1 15 TGCGCCAGCAGCCAAGGGACAGGCCTCCTCGGGGAGCTGTTTTTT CASSQGTGLLGELFF
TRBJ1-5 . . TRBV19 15 TGTGCCAGTAGTATTGCAGGACAAAGCAATCAGCCCCAGCATTTT CASSIAGQSNQPQHF
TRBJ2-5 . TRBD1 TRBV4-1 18 TGCGCCAGCAGCCAAGTCTTCGGGACAGGGACGTACCAAGAGACCCAGTACTTC CASSQVFGTGTYQETQYF
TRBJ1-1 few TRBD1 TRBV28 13 TGTGCCAGTCGACAGGGCTCGAACACTGAAGCTTTCTTT CASRQGSNTEAFF
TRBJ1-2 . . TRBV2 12 TGTGCCAGCAACCCCGCTGACTATGGCTACACCTTC CASNPADYGYTF
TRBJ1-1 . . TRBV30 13 TGTGCCTGGTACTTTCACAGGACTAGTGAAGCTTTCTTT CAWYFHRTSEAFF
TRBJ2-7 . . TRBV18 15 TGTGCCAGCTCACCAGTAGAAGGGACCCTTCTCGAGCAGTACTTC CASSPVEGTLLEQYF
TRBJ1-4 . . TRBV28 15 TGTGCCAGCAGTTTAGGGGCCAGGAGGAACGAAAAACTGTTTTTT CASSLGARRNEKLFF
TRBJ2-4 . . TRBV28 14 TGTGCCAGCAGCAACACAGGGTTCGGGAACATTCAGTACTTC CASSNTGFGNIQYF
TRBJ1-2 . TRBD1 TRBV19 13 TGTGCCAGTAGCTCCCGGGACAGATATGGCTACACCTTC CASSSRDRYGYTF
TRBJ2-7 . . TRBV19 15 TGTGCCAGTAGTCCCCGGACAGCAGGATACTACGAGCAGTACTTC CASSPRTAGYYEQYF